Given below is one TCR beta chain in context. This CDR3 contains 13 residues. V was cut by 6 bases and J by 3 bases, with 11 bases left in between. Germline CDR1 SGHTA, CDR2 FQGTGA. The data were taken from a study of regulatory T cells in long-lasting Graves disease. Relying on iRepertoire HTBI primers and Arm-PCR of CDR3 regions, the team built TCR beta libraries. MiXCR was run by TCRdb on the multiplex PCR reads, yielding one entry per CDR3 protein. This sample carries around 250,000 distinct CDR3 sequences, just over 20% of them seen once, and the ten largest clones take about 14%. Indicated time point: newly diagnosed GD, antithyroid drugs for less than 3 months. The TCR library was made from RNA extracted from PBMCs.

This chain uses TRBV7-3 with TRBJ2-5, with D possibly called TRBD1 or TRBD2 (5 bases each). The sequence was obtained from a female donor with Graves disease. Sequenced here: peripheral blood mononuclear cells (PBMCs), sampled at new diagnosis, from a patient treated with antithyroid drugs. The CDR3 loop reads CASSSGAKETQYF. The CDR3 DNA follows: TGTGCCAGCAGTTCCGGGGCCAAAGAGACCCAGTACTTC.